This T cell receptor beta chain was sequenced for a study of human T cells and chemical hapten exposure. This clonotype was detected a few times. Its antigen remains unknown. Germline-derived CDR1 and CDR2 are LGHNA and YSLEER. The CDR3 is 15 residues long. Trimming removed 1 base at V and 1 base at J, with 10 bases between. Time point in this sample: pre-sensitization, week 0. Sample treatment: therapeutic diphenylcyclopropenone sensitization with weekly scalp DPC. MiXCR, applied by TCRdb to the RACE reads, yields one record per CDR3 protein. The sample carries 300,000 to 450,000 distinct CDR3 sequences, more than 4.5% recorded once. Regarding the study as a whole: Expanded TCR counts at PT1 went up together with patch test score, a positive correlation.

The specimen was whole blood, collected in connection with sensitization to the hapten diphenylcyclopropenone (DPC). The origin of this receptor is a woman aged 45-60 years with alopecia areata. Some clones in this sample may be carry-over from other donors' samples. The chain recombines TRBV4-3 with TRBJ1-1; D ambiguous. The CDR3, as DNA: TGCGCCAGCAGCCAAGTCCCCACTGAGAACACTGAAGCTTTCTTT. This translates into CASSQVPTENTEAFF.